This entry features one T cell receptor (beta chain) sequence. The antigen remains undetermined. This entry comes from a study of graft-versus-host responses after intestinal transplantation. Overall study context: Among the recipients, transplants were multivisceral, liver-intestinal, or isolated intestinal. Anti-thymocyte globulin served as induction for all recipients, who then took tacrolimus and steroids for about three years.

General study points: GvH clones turned up in recipient marrow; some had shown up first in ileum or blood. The study associated peak circulating GvH clone levels with early post-transplant HvG declines.

Sequencing was performed with immunoSEQ multiplex PCR; in TCRdb, only in-frame clones are kept and a portion is missing. The sample includes tens of thousands of clones, 84% seen only once; the top ten take roughly 0.4%. The sample in question was unstimulated CD4+ T cells sorted from spleen or lymph node cells, obtained before transplant. This TCR came from a human donor who was the organ donor for an intestinal transplant.

Here the CDR3 DNA reads TGTGCCATCAGTGAGGGACAGGAGTACGAGCAGTACGTC. Its translation is CAISEGQEYEQYV. The rearrangement uses TRBV10-3 and TRBJ2-7; 7 positions agree with TRBD1. Germline V lookup: CDR1 ENHRY, CDR2 SYGVKD. Trimming removed 2 bases from V and 4 bases from J; junction bases left unmatched: 2. CDR3 length: 13 residues.